A single sample is the source of the 16 T cell receptor beta chains below, sequenced in a study of cytomegalovirus exposure and HLA in healthy donors. PCR was performed using 60 Vbeta and 13 Jbeta primers. Some clones are missing from TCRdb's copy, which holds only in-frame ones; the method was immunoSEQ multiplex PCR. Of some 150,000 clones in the sample, under 75% were seen once. The sequencing sample was made of PBMCs. These receptors were collected from a woman in her sixties in good health and CMV-seropositive.

This chain links TRBV5-4 with TRBJ2-7; 8 nucleotides match TRBD1. CDR3 length equals 16 residues. V gave up 0 bases and J gave up 1 base; unmatched junction bases: 6. Germline CDR1 is SGHNT and CDR2 is YYREEE (reference sequence). The CDR3 nucleotides are TGTGCCAGCAGCTTGGCCGCAGGGGGCATGTCCTACGAGCAGTACTTC. The encoded protein is CASSLAAGGMSYEQYF.

This chain links TRBV28 with TRBJ1-1; no clear D gene. The germline V gene has CDR1 MDHEN and CDR2 SYDVKM. The CDR3 consists of 14 residues. Deletions cut 4 bases from V and 5 bases from J, with 14 bases between. DNA for the CDR3: TGTGCCAGCAGTTCGCGCACCCTATGGACTGAAGCTTTCTTT. It is translated as CASSSRTLWTEAFF.

V and J are TRBV4-1 and TRBJ2-7; 9 positions agree with TRBD1. The length of the CDR3 is 14 residues. J was trimmed by 3 bases and V by 4 bases; bases with no gene match: 4. CDR1 MGHRA and CDR2 YSYEKL come from the germline V gene. DNA of the CDR3: TGCGCCAGCAGCCCGGGACAGGGCTACTACGAGCAGTACTTC. It specifies CASSPGQGYYEQYF.

The V call is TRBV7-8, the J call TRBJ1-1, with D possibly being TRBD1 (6 bases). From germline, CDR1 is SGHVS and CDR2 FQNEAQ. The CDR3 loop spans 14 amino acids. V dropped 5 bases and J dropped 4 bases, with 14 bases sitting between them. The CDR3 protein is CASSSGRGGTEAFF. CDR3 DNA: TGTGCCAGCAGCAGCGGACGAGGGGGCACTGAAGCTTTCTTT.

This clone was found a few times. The chain is built from TRBV6-1 and TRBJ2-1; D remains ambiguous. Trimming took 4 bases from V and 6 from J, leaving 10 bases between them. Per the germline V gene, CDR1 is MNHNS and CDR2 is SASEGT. There are 13 residues in the CDR3. CDR3 amino acids: CASSGSVGNEQFF. The CDR3 DNA reads TGTGCCAGCAGTGGAAGCGTAGGCAATGAGCAGTTCTTC.

V usage is TRBV7-8 and J usage is TRBJ2-5; 9 bases are shared with TRBD2. This CDR3 is 13 amino acids long. Germline CDR1 is SGHVS and CDR2 is FQNEAQ. The V segment lost 5 bases and the J segment 4 bases; nucleotides outside the gene matches: 2. CDR3 protein: CASSEGLAETQYF. For the CDR3, the DNA is TGTGCCAGCAGCGAGGGACTAGCAGAGACCCAGTACTTC.

The chain carries TRBV9 and TRBJ2-5, with 9 bases identical to TRBD1. The J call is uncertain, as TRBJ2-7 better fits the DNA end. Germline CDR1 SGDLS, CDR2 YYNGEE. This CDR3 region has 14 residues. The CDR3 nucleotides read TGTGCCAGCAGCGTAGTGGGACAGGGTGACGAGCAGTACTTC. Translation gives CASSVVGQGDEQYF.

This clone has just a few counts. This chain connects TRBV29-1 to TRBJ2-5; D remains unclear. V dropped 5 bases and J dropped 3 bases, with 7 bases sitting between them. The CDR3 length is 11 residues. Germline V gene sequence: CDR1 SQVTM, CDR2 ANQGSEA. CDR3 in DNA: TGCAGCGTTCGGGTCGAAGAGACCCAGTACTTC. It yields the protein CSVRVEETQYF. The variable domain in full, with the rest retrieved from reference TRBV29-1 and TRBJ2-5, is SAVISQKPSRDICQRGTSLTIQCQVDSQVTMMFWYRQQPGQSLTLIATANQGSEATYESGFVIDKFPISRPNLTFSTLTVSNMSPEDSSIYLCSVRVEETQYFGPGTRLLVL.

This sequence joins TRBV30 and TRBJ2-5, with TRBD2 matching 15 bases. V lost 5 bases, J lost 2 bases, and 12 bases stayed unmatched. Germline lookup yields CDR1 GTSNPN and CDR2 SVGIG (reference sequence). The CDR3 extends over 18 amino acids. The CDR3 loop reads CAWARGLAGGEGQETQYF. The DNA of the CDR3 is TGTGCCTGGGCTCGCGGACTAGCGGGAGGGGAGGGGCAAGAGACCCAGTACTTC.

This sequence joins TRBV5-6 and TRBJ2-1; 15 bases are a match to TRBD2. The V gene's germline CDR1 is SGHDT and CDR2 YYEEEE. This CDR3 spans 15 amino acids. Trimming at V came to 4 bases and at J to 7 bases, leaving 3 bases not matched to a gene. CDR3 amino acids: CASSIGLAGGNEQFF. CDR3 in DNA: TGTGCCAGCAGCATAGGACTAGCGGGAGGGAATGAGCAGTTCTTC.

This clone appeared a few times. J is TRBJ2-7 and V is TRBV28; TRBD2 is a possible D gene (6 bases). The CDR3 loop spans 16 amino acids. V lost 3 bases and J lost 2, with 17 bases in between. Germline V gene lookup returns CDR1 MDHEN and CDR2 SYDVKM. The CDR3 here is CASSLEGRDLPYEQYF. The CDR3 bases are TGTGCCAGCAGTTTGGAAGGGCGGGATTTACCCTACGAGCAGTACTTC.

V is TRBV27 and J is TRBJ1-1; the D is unclear. The CDR3 extends over 11 amino acids. V gave up 4 bases and J gave up 11 bases, with 11 bases separating them. Germline CDR1 and CDR2: MNHEY and SMNVEV (reference sequence). CDR3 coding DNA: TGTGCCAGCAGTTCTAGAACCCGGGCTTTCTTT. Amino acid sequence: CASSSRTRAFF.

The chain couples TRBV5-1 to TRBJ2-2; 12 bases fit TRBD2. Germline CDR1 SGHRS, CDR2 YFSETQ. The V and J ends lost 1 base and 6 bases, in that order; junction bases with no gene match: 10. There are 18 residues in the CDR3. The CDR3, as DNA: TGCGCCAGCAGCTTGAGATTAGGGACTAGCGGGTCTCCCGGGGAGCTGTTTTTT. Amino acid sequence: CASSLRLGTSGSPGELFF.

This clone was seen a few times. The chain employs TRBV5-1 and TRBJ2-7, with TRBD1 matching over 10 bases. This CDR3 has 16 residues. Germline loops: CDR1 SGHRS, CDR2 YFSETQ. V trimming: 3 bases; J trimming: 6 bases; junction bases outside the gene matches: 12. CDR3 sequence reads: CASSSLPGTGDGEQYF. As DNA, the CDR3 is TGCGCCAGCAGCTCACTCCCCGGGACAGGGGATGGCGAGCAGTACTTC.

The rearrangement uses TRBV27 and TRBJ2-2, with D possibly being TRBD1 (6 bases). The CDR3 totals 15 residues. The germline gives CDR1 MNHEY, CDR2 SMNVEV (reference sequence). V lost 3 bases to trimming and J lost 1 base, with 9 bases between them. The CDR3 DNA follows: TGTGCCAGCAGTTTCGGGACACAGAACACCGGGGAGCTGTTTTTT. This encodes CASSFGTQNTGELFF.

A word on this clone: The junction departs from germline at one end; a sequencing error may be responsible. The chain uses TRBV6-5 and TRBJ1-6, with 10 bases fitting TRBD1. The CDR3 is made up of 14 amino acids. Germline V gene data show CDR1 as MNHEY and CDR2 as SVGAGI. In DNA, the CDR3 is TGTGCCAGCAGTTACGGGACAGGGGCCGCTCTAACAATATTT. Its translation: CASSYGTGAALTIF.